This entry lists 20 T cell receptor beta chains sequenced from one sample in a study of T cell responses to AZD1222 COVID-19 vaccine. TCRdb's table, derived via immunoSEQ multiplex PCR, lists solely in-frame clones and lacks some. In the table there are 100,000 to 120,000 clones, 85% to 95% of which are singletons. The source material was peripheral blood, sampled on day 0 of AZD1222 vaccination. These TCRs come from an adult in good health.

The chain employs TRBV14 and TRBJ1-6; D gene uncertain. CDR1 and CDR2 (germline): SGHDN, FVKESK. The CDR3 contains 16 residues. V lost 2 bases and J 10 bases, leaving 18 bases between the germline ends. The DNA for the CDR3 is TGTGCCAGCAGCCAACGAGGGAGTTACGGAACGTCACCCCTCCACTTT. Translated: CASSQRGSYGTSPLHF.

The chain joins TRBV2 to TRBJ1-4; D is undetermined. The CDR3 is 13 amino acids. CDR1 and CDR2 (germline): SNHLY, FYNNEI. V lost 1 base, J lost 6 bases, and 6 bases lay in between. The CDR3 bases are TGTGCCAGCAGTGAAGGGACCTATGAAAAACTGTTTTTT. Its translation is CASSEGTYEKLFF.

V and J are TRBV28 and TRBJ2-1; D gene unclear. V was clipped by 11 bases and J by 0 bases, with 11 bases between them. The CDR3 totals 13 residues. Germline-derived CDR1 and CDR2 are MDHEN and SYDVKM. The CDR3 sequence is CARGTDSYNEQFF. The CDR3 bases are TGTGCCCGAGGAACGGACTCCTACAATGAGCAGTTCTTC.

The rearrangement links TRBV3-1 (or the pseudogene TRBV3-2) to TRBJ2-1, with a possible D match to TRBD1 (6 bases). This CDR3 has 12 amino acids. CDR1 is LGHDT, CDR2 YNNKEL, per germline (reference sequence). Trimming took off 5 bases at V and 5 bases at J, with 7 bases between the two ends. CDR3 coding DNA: TGTGCCAGCAGCAGGGGGAACAATGAGCAGTTCTTC. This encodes CASSRGNNEQFF.

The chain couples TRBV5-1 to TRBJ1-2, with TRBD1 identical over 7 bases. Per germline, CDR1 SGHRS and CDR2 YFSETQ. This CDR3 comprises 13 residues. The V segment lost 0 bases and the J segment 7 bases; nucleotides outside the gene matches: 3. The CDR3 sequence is CASSLANRGGYTF. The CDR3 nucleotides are TGCGCCAGCAGCTTGGCAAACAGGGGTGGCTACACCTTC.

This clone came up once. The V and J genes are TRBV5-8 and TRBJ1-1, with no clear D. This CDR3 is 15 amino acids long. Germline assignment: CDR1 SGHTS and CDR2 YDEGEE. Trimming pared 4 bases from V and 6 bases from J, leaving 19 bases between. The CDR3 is CASSNPGRVEPEAFF. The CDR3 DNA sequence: TGTGCCAGCAGCAACCCGGGGAGGGTGGAGCCTGAAGCTTTCTTT.

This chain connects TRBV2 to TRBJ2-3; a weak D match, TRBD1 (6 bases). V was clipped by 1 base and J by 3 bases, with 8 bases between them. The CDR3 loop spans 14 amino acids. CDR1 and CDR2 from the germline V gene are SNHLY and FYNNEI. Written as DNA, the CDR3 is TGTGCCAGCAGTGAAGGGACAGTTACAGATACGCAGTATTTT. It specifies CASSEGTVTDTQYF.

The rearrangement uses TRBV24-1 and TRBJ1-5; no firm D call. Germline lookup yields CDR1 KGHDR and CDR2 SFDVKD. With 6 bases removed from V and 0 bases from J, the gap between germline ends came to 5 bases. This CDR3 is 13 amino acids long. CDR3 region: CATSINSNQPQHF. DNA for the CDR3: TGTGCCACCAGTATCAATAGCAATCAGCCCCAGCATTTT.

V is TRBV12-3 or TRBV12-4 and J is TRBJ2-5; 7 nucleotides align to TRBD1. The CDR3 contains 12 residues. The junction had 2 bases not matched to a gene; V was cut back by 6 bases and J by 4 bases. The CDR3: CASRPGGETQYF. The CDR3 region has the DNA TGTGCCAGCAGGCCAGGGGGAGAGACCCAGTACTTC.

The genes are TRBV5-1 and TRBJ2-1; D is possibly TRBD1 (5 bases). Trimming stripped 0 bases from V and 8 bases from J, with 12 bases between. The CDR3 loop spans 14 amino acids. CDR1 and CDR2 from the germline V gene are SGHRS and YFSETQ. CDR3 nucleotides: TGCGCCAGCAGCTTGGGACCACTCAGGGATGAGCAGTTCTTC. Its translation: CASSLGPLRDEQFF.

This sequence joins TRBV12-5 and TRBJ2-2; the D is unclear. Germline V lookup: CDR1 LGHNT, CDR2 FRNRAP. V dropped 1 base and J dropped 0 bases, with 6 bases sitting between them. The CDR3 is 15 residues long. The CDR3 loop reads CASGLGQANTGELFF. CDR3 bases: TGTGCTAGTGGTTTGGGGCAGGCGAACACCGGGGAGCTGTTTTTT.

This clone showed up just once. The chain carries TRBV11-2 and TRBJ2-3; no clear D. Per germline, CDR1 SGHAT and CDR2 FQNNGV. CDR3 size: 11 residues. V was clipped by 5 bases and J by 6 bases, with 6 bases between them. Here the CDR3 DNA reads TGTGCCAGCAGCCACCTGGATACGCAGTATTTT. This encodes CASSHLDTQYF.

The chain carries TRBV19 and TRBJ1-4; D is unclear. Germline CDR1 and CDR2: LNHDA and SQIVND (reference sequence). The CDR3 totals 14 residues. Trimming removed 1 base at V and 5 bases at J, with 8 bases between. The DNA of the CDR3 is TGTGCCAGTAGTATAGCCCCCAGGAATGAAAAACTGTTTTTT. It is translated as CASSIAPRNEKLFF.

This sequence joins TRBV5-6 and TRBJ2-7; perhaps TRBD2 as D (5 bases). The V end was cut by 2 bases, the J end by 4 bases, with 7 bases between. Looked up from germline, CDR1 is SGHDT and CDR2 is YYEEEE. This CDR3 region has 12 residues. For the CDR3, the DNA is TGTGCCAGCAGCTTCTCGGGATACGAGCAGTACTTC. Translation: CASSFSGYEQYF.

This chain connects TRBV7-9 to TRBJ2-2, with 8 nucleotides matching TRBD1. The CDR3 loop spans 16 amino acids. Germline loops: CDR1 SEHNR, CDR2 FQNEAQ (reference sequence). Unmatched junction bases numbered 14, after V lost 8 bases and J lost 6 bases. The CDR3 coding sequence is TGTGCCAGCGGAACCAGGGGGACAGGCGGCGCCGGGGAGCTGTTTTTT. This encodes CASGTRGTGGAGELFF.

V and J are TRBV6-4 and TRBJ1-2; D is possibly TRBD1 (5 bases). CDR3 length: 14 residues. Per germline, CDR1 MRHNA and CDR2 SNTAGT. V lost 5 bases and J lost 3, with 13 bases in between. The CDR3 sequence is CASSPMAGYYGYTF. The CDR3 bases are TGTGCCAGCAGTCCAATGGCAGGGTACTATGGCTACACCTTC.

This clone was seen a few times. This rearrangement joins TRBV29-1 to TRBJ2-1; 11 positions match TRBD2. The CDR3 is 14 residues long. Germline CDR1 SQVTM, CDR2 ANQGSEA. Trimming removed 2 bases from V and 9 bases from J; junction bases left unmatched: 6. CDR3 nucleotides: TGCAGCGTTGAAAGGCGGCTAGCGGGGGGTGAGCAGTTCTTC. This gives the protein CSVERRLAGGEQFF.

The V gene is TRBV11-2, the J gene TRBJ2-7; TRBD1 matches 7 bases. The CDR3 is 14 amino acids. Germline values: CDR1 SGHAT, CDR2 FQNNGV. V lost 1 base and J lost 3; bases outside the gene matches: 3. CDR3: CASSLGQGFYEQYF. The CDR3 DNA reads TGTGCCAGCAGCTTAGGACAGGGCTTCTACGAGCAGTACTTC.

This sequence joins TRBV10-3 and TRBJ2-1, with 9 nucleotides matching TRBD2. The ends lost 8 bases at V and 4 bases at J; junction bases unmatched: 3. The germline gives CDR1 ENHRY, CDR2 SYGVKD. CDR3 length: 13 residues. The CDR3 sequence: CAISSGGYNEQFF. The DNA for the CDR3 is TGTGCCATCTCAAGCGGGGGGTACAATGAGCAGTTCTTC.

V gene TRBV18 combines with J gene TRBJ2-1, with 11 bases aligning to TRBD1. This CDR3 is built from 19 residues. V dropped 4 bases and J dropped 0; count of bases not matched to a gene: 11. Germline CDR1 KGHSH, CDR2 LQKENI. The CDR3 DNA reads TGTGCCAGCTCACAGGGGGCGGACAGGGGGCTTTCCTCCTACAATGAGCAGTTCTTC. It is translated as CASSQGADRGLSSYNEQFF.